This TCR beta chain was profiled in a study of blood T cell repertoires in COVID-19. Overall study context: Specimens from acute and convalescent COVID-19 originated in the United States, Italy and Spain. T cells, B-cell-depleted T cells, or PBMCs provided the cDNA or gDNA that served as material.

The CDR3 totals 15 residues. Germline lookup yields CDR1 SGDLS and CDR2 YYNGEE. V dropped 4 bases and J dropped 4 bases, with 17 bases sitting between them. TCRdb's copy holds only in-frame clones and misses some; the assay was immunoSEQ multiplex PCR. The sample records 250,000 to 350,000 clones, 70% to 90% being singletons. The genes are TRBV9 and TRBJ2-5; TRBD1 is a possible D gene (6 bases). Sample: peripheral blood. The receptor was isolated from a man younger than 30 with active or convalescent COVID-19. CDR3 DNA: TGTGCCAGCAGCCGCGGAAGGGGGTTTGGAGAGACCCAGTACTTC. Its protein product is CASSRGRGFGETQYF.